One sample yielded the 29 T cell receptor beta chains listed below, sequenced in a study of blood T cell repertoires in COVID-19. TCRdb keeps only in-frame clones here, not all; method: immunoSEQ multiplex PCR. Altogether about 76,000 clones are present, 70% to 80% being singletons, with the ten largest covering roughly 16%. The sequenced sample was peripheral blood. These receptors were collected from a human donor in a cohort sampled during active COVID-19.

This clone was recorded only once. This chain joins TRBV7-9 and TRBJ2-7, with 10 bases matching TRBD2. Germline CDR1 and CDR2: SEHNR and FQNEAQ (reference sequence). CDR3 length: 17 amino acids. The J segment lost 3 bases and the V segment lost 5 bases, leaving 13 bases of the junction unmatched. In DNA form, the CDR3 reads TGTGCCAGCAGCCCTCGGACTAGCGGAAATCAAGGCTACGAGCAGTACTTC. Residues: CASSPRTSGNQGYEQYF.

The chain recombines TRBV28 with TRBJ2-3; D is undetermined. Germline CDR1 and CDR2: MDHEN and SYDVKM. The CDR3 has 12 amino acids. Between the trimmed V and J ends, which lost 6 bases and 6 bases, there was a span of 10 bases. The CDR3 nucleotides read TGTGCCAGCAGCCTTTATTTTGATACGCAGTATTTT. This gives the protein CASSLYFDTQYF.

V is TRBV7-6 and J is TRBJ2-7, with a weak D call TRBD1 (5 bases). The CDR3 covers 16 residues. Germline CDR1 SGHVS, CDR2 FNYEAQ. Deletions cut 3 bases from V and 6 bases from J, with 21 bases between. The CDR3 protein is CASSFGAGPGSGEQYF. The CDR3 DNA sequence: TGTGCCAGCAGCTTTGGGGCCGGGCCCGGTTCGGGCGAGCAGTACTTC. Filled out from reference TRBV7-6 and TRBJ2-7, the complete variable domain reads GAGVSQSPRYKVTKRGQDVALRCDPISGHVSLYWYRQALGQGPEFLTYFNYEAQQDKSGLPNDRFSAERPEGSISTLTIQRTEQRDSAMYRCASSFGAGPGSGEQYFGPGTRLTVT.

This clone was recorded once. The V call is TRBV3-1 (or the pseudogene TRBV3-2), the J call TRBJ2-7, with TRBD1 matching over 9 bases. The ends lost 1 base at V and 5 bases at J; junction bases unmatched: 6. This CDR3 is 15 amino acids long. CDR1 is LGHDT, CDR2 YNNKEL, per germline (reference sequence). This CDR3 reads CASSQVGTGSHEQYF. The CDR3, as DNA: TGTGCCAGCAGCCAAGTGGGGACAGGGTCCCACGAGCAGTACTTC.

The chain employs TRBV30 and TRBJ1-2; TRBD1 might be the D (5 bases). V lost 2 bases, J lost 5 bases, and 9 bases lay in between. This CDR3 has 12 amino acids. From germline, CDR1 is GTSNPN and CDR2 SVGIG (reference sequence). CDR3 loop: CAWSKTAYGYTF. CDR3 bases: TGTGCCTGGAGTAAGACAGCTTATGGCTACACCTTC.

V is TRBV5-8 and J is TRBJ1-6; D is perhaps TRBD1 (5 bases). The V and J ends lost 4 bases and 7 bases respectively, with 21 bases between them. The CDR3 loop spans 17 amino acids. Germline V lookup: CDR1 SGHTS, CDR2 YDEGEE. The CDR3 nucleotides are TGTGCCAGCAGCACTCCCCGAGGCGGGGCTGGCAATTCACCCCTCCACTTT. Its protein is CASSTPRGGAGNSPLHF.

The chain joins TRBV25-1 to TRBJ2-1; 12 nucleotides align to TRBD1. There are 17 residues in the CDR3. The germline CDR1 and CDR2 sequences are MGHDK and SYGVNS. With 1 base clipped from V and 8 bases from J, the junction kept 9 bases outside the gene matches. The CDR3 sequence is CASSESYGTGGLDEQFF. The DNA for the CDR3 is TGTGCCAGCAGTGAATCCTATGGGACAGGGGGCTTGGATGAGCAGTTCTTC.

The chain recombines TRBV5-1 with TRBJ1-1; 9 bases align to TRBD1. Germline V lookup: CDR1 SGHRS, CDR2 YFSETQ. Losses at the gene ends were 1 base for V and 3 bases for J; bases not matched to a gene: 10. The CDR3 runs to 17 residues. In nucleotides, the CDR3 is TGCGCCAGCAGCTTGCGAAGTTTTGACAGGGGGGACACTGAAGCTTTCTTT. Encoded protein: CASSLRSFDRGDTEAFF.

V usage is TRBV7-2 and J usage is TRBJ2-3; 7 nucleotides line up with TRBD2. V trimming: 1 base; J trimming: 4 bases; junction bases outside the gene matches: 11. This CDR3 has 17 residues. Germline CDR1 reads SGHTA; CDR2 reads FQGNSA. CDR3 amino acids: CASSLGGRGSSSDTQYF. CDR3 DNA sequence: TGTGCCAGCAGCTTAGGGGGTCGCGGGAGCAGTTCAGATACGCAGTATTTT. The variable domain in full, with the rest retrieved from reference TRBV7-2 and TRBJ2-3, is GAGVSQSPSNKVTEKGKDVELRCDPISGHTALYWYRQSLGQGLEFLIYFQGNSAPDKSGLPSDRFSAERTGGSVSTLTIQRTQQEDSAVYLCASSLGGRGSSSDTQYFGPGTRLTVL.

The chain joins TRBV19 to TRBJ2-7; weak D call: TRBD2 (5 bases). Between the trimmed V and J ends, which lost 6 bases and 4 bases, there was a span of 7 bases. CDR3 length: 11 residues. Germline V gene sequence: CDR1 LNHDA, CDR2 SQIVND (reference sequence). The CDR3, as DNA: TGTGCCAGTAGCCCGGGGTACGAGCAGTACTTC. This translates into CASSPGYEQYF. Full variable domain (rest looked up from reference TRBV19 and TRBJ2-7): DGGITQSPKYLFRKEGQNVTLSCEQNLNHDAMYWYRQDPGQGLRLIYYSQIVNDFQKGDIAEGYSVSREKKESFPLTVTSAQKNPTAFYLCASSPGYEQYFGPGTRLTVT.

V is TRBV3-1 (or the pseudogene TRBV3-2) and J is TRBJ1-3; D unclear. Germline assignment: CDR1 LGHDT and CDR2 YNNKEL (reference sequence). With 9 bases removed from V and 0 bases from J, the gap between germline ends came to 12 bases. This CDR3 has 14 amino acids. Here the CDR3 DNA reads TGTGCCAGTTATTCGGGGAGCTCTGGAAACACCATATATTTT. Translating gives CASYSGSSGNTIYF.

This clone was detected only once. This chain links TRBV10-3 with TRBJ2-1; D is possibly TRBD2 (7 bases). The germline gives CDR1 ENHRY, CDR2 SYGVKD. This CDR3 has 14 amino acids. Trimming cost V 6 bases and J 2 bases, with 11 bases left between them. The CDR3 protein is CAIRSGTTYNEQFF. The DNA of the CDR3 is TGTGCCATCAGGAGCGGGACAACCTACAATGAGCAGTTCTTC.

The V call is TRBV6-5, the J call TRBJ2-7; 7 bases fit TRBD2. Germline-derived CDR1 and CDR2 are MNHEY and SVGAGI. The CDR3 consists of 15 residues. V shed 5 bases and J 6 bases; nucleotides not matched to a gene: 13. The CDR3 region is CASSPGGGTLGEQYF. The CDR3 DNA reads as TGTGCCAGCAGTCCGGGGGGAGGGACCCTTGGCGAGCAGTACTTC.

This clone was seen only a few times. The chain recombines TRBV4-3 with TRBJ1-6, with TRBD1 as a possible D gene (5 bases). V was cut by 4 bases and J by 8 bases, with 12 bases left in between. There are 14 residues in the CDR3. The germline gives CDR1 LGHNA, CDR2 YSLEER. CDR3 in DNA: TGCGCCAGCAGCCCCGGGGGGAGGGATTCACCCCTCCACTTT. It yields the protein CASSPGGRDSPLHF.

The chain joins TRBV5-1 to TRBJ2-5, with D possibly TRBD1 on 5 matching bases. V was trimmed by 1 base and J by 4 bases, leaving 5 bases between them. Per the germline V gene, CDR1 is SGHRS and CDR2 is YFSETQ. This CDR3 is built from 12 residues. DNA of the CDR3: TGCGCCAGCAGCTTGCAGGGAGAGACCCAGTACTTC. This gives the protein CASSLQGETQYF.

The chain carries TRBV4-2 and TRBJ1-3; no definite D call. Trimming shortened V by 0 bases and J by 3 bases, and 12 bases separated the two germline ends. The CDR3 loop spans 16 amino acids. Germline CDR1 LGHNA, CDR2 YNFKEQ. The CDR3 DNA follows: TGTGCCAGCAGCCAAGATCGCCGGGTCGGTGGAAACACCATATATTTT. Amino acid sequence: CASSQDRRVGGNTIYF.

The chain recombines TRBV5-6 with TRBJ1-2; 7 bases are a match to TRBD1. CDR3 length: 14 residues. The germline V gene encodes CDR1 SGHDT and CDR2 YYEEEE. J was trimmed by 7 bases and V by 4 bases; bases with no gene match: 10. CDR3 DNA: TGTGCCAGCAGCCCCGGGAGGGGGCAGAGTGGCTACACCTTC. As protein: CASSPGRGQSGYTF. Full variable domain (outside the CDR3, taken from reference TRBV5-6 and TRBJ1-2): DAGVTQSPTHLIKTRGQQVTLRCSPKSGHDTVSWYQQALGQGPQFIFQYYEEEERQRGNFPDRFSGHQFPNYSSELNVNALLLGDSALYLCASSPGRGQSGYTFGSGTRLTVV.

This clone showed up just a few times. CDR3 loop: CASSLLDGSEQYF. CDR3 nucleotides: TGTGCCAGCAGTTTATTAGATGGTTCCGAGCAGTACTTC. J is TRBJ2-7 and V is TRBV27; D not certain. The V end was cut by 1 base, the J end by 6 bases, with 10 bases between. CDR1 is MNHEY, CDR2 SMNVEV, per germline (reference sequence). CDR3 length: 13 residues.

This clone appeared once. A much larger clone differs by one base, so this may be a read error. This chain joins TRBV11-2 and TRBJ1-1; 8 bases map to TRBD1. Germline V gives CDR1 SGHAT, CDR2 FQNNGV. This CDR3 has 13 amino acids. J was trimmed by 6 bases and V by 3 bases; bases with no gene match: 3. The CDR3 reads CASSLDRDAEAFF. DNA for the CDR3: TGTGCCAGCAGCTTGGACAGGGACGCTGAAGCTTTCTTT.

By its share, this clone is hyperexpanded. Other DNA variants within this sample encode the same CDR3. CDR3 in DNA: TGTGCCAGCAGCTCAGACACCGGGACAGGGAGAAGTCAGCCCCAGCATTTT. Its translation is CASSSDTGTGRSQPQHF. This chain links TRBV7-9 with TRBJ1-5; TRBD1 aligns across 9 bases. CDR3 length equals 17 residues. Germline assignment: CDR1 SEHNR and CDR2 FQNEAQ (reference sequence). J gave up 6 bases and V 4 bases, and 13 bases lay outside the gene matches. Supplemented by reference TRBV7-9 and TRBJ1-5, the full variable domain reads DTGVSQNPRHKITKRGQNVTFRCDPISEHNRLYWYRQTLGQGPEFLTYFQNEAQLEKSRLLSDRFSAERPKGSFSTLEIQRTEQGDSAMYLCASSSDTGTGRSQPQHFGDGTRLSIL.

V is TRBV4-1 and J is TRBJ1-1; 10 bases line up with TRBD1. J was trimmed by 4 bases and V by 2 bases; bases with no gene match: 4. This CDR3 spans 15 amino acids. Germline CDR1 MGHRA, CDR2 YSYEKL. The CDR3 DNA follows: TGCGCCAGCAGCCAACAGGACAGGGGGGGCACTGAAGCTTTCTTT. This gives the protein CASSQQDRGGTEAFF.

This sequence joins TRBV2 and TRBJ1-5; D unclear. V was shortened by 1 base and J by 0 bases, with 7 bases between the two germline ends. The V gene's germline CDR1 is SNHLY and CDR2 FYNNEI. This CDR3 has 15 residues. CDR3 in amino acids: CASSEEADSNQPQHF. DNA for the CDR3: TGTGCCAGCAGTGAAGAGGCGGATAGCAATCAGCCCCAGCATTTT.

The CDR3 coding sequence is TGTGCCAGCAGCGGCAACATGGCTAGCGGGAGCTCCTACAATGAGCAGTTCTTC. Its protein is CASSGNMASGSSYNEQFF. This chain uses TRBV27 with TRBJ2-1; 10 bases match TRBD2. V was clipped by 6 bases and J by 0 bases; unmatched bases: 11. The CDR3 is 18 amino acids. The V gene's germline CDR1 is MNHEY and CDR2 SMNVEV (reference sequence).

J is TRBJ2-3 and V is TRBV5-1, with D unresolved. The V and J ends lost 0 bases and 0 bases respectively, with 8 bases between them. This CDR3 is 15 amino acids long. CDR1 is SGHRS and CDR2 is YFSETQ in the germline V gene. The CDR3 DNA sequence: TGCGCCAGCAGCTTGGAGCGAGTTAGCACAGATACGCAGTATTTT. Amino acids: CASSLERVSTDTQYF.

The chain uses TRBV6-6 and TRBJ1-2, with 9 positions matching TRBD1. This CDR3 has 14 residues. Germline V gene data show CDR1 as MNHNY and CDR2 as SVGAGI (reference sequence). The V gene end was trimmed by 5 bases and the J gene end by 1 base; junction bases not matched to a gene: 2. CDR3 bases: TGTGCCAGCAGTGGGACAGGGAGTAACTATGGCTACACCTTC. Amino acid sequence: CASSGTGSNYGYTF.

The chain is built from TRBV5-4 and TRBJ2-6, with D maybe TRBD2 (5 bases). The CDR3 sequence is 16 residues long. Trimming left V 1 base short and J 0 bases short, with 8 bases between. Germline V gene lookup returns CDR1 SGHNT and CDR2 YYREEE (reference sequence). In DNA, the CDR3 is TGTGCCAGCAGCTTGCTCGGGAACTCTGGGGCCAACGTCCTGACTTTC. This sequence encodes CASSLLGNSGANVLTF.

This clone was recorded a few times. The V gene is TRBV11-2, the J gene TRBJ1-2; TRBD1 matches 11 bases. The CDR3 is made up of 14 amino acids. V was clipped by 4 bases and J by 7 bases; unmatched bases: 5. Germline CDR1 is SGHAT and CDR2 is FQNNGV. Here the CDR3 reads CASSSDRGLGGYTF. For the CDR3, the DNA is TGTGCCAGCAGCTCGGACAGGGGGCTCGGTGGCTACACCTTC.

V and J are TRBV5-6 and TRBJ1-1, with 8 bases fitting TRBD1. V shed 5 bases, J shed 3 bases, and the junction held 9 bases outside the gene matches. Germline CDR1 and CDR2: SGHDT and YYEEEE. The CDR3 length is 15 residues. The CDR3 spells CASSTDRVGYTEAFF. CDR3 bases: TGTGCCAGCAGTACGGACAGGGTAGGGTACACTGAAGCTTTCTTT.

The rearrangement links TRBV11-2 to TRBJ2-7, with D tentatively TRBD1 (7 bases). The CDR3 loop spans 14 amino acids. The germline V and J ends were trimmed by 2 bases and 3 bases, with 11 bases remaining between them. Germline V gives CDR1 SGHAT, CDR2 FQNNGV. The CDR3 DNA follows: TGTGCCAGCAGCTTACAGGGGGGTGTCTACGAGCAGTACTTC. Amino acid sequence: CASSLQGGVYEQYF.